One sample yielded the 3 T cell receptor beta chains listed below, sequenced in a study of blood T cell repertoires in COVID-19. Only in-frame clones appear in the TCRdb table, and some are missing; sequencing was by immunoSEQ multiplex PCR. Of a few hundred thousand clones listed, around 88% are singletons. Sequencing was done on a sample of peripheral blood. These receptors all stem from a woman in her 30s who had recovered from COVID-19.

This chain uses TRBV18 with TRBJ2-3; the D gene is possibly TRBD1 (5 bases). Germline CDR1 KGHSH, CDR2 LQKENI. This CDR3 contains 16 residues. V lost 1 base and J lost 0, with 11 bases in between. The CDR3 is CASSPLPDISTDTQYF. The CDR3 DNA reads TGTGCCAGCTCACCACTTCCGGACATAAGCACAGATACGCAGTATTTT.

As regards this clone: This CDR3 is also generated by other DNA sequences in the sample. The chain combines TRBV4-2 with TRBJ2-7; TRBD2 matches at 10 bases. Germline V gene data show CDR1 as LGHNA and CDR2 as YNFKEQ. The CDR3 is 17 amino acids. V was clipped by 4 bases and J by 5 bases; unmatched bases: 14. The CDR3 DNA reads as TGTGCCAGCAGCCTCCCTAGCGGGGGCCACCTAAGGGACGAGCAGTACTTC. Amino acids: CASSLPSGGHLRDEQYF.

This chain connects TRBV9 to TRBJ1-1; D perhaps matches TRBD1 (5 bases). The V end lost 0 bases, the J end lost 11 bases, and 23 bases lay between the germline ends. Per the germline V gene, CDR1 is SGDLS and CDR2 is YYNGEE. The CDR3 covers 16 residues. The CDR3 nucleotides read TGTGCCAGCAGCGTAGAGGGCAGGGTAGATATTTCGGCGGCTTTCTTT. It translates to CASSVEGRVDISAAFF.